There are a few counts of the clone carrying this T cell receptor (beta chain). The data belong to a study of blood T cell repertoires in COVID-19. About the study: Samples of COVID-19 (acute and convalescent) were obtained from the United States, Italy and Spain. PBMCs, B-cell-depleted T cells, or T cells were the source of the cDNA or gDNA that made up the material.

As originally analysed: Amplification with reference gene primers provided the estimates of nucleated cell counts. Only in-frame clones appear in the TCRdb table, and some are missing; sequencing was by immunoSEQ multiplex PCR. That table supplies the V and J calls and clone size; D and trimming were determined from the DNA. The table lists 120,000 or so clones, about 83% of them singletons, with about 5.4% in the top ten. This CDR3 comprises 17 residues. Trimming stripped 5 bases from V and 6 bases from J, with 24 bases between. CDR1 SGHVS and CDR2 FNYEAQ come from the germline V gene. The chain carries TRBV7-6 and TRBJ2-3; D might be TRBD1 (7 bases). This sequence was found in a man older than 75 with active or convalescent COVID-19. The sequenced sample consisted of peripheral blood. The CDR3 is CASSPFGGQGGDDTQYF. The DNA for the CDR3 is TGTGCCAGCAGCCCCTTTGGGGGGCAGGGGGGAGACGATACGCAGTATTTT. The full variable domain, with the rest looked up from reference TRBV7-6 and TRBJ2-3, is GAGVSQSPRYKVTKRGQDVALRCDPISGHVSLYWYRQALGQGPEFLTYFNYEAQQDKSGLPNDRFSAERPEGSISTLTIQRTEQRDSAMYRCASSPFGGQGGDDTQYFGPGTRLTVL.